This TCR beta chain was retrieved from a study of technical replicates of blood from several donors (dated by TCRdb to about 2017). The library was obtained by the immunoSEQ multiplex PCR assay. Sourced from immuneACCESS, this table was stored by TCRdb with only in-frame sequences that have V and J called. A share of the clones is absent; for the studies checked, an unresolved V gene accounts for under half, and the remainder has no known explanation. The sample records 65,000 to 95,000 clones, approximately 97% of which are singletons. About 0.27% of the sample comes from the top ten. For this clone: The antigen it recognizes is unknown. Base qualities were left out, and no much larger clone turns up one base away.

CDR1 and CDR2, looked up from the germline V gene, are SGHTA and FQGTGA. V is trimmed back by 2 bases and J by 4 bases, and the junction contains 5 bases that no gene match accounts for. Including cysteine and phenylalanine, the CDR3 has 15 amino acids. The kept DNA is CDR3 alone, 45 bases in frame from the first base. The sample consisted of T cells isolated from PBMCs. The chain uses TRBV7-3 and TRBJ2-3; 8 central nucleotides agree with TRBD2. The clonotype comes from a human donor in good health. The CDR3 reads as follows: CASSLAGGSADTQYF. Here is the DNA: TGTGCCAGCAGCTTAGCGGGAGGATCTGCAGATACGCAGTATTTT.